A selection of T cell receptor beta chains follows, all from one sample in a study of blood T cells in healthy people across ages. MiXCR, applied by TCRdb to the 5' RACE reads, yields one record per CDR3 protein. Here the sample spans about 1 million distinct CDR3 sequences, approximately 25% being singletons. This sample also belongs to another study, concerning T cells of mothers and their children.

The sequenced sample consisted of blood. The receptors stem from a girl aged 2 to 10 in good health. Each CDR3 is given with its conserved first and last residue. D genes are given only for firm matches. The size of a clone is reported for some rows only, either as once, few or many, or as a class for expanded clones.

d_gene	v_gene	abundance	j_gene	CDR3nt	CDR3aa
TRBD2	TRBV6-5	-	TRBJ2-7	TGTGCCAGCAGTTACGTCCTAGCGGGGGAGTCCTACGAGCAGTACTTC	CASSYVLAGESYEQYF
-	TRBV7-2	few	TRBJ1-2	TGTGCCAGCAGCTCCGTTAACCCGAGGGGGAATGGCTACACCTTC	CASSSVNPRGNGYTF
-	TRBV20-1	many	TRBJ1-2	TGCAGTGCTAGAGATGCAGGGATATACTATGGCTACACCTTC	CSARDAGIYYGYTF
TRBD1	TRBV4-3	few	TRBJ2-7	TGCGCCAGCAGCCAAGATATAGGGACAGAAACATACGAGCAGTACTTC	CASSQDIGTETYEQYF
-	TRBV27	-	TRBJ2-3	TGTGCCAGCGGGCGCCTCACAGATACGCAGTATTTT	CASGRLTDTQYF
-	TRBV12-3/TRBV12-4	few	TRBJ1-1	TGTGCCAGCAGTTTCAGTGGGGGGCAGGCTGAAGCTTTCTTT	CASSFSGGQAEAFF
-	TRBV7-9	-	TRBJ2-7	TGTGCCAGCAGCTTCCCGGACCTACGAGGGCAGTACTTC	CASSFPDLRGQYF
-	TRBV27	few	TRBJ2-5	TGTGCCAGCAGTTTAGCTAGTCCCCCAATGGCGGGTGAGCAGTACTTC	CASSLASPPMAGEQYF
-	TRBV29-1	few	TRBJ1-1	TGCAGCGTTGAAGTCATGAACACTGAAGCTTTCTTT	CSVEVMNTEAFF
-	TRBV2	few	TRBJ2-4	TGTGCCAGCAGCTACTACGGCAAAAACATTCAGTACTTC	CASSYYGKNIQYF
-	TRBV7-9	few	TRBJ2-4	TGTGCCAGCGGAACAGGGGAGGAAAACATTCAGTACTTC	CASGTGEENIQYF
TRBD1	TRBV7-9	few	TRBJ1-1	TGTGCCAGCCTTCCACAGGGGGCCGGGACTGAAGCTTTCTTT	CASLPQGAGTEAFF
-	TRBV7-2	-	TRBJ2-7	TGTGCCAGCAGCTTATTCTTAGCGGCGAACTACGAGCAGTACTTC	CASSLFLAANYEQYF
-	TRBV2	-	TRBJ1-2	TGTGCCAGCAGTGAAGGAACAGGGTGGTATGGCTACACCTTC	CASSEGTGWYGYTF
TRBD1	TRBV29-1	-	TRBJ2-7	TGCAGCGTTGTGCGGGTAGCAGGGGGCTCCTACGAGCAGTACTTC	CSVVRVAGGSYEQYF
TRBD1	TRBV29-1	-	TRBJ1-4	TGCAGCGCTAGACAGGGAAGTGGTGAAAAACTGTTTTTT	CSARQGSGEKLFF
TRBD1	TRBV7-2	-	TRBJ2-7	TGTGCCAGCAGCTTGGAAACAGGGGTGGGGGAGCAGTACTTC	CASSLETGVGEQYF
TRBD1	TRBV2	few	TRBJ1-5	TGTGCCAGCAGGGTCGACAGGGAAAGAAATCAGCCCCAGCATTTT	CASRVDRERNQPQHF
TRBD1	TRBV27	-	TRBJ1-5	TGTGCCAGCAGCTGGACAGGCGAGGGAAGACAGCCCCAGCATTTT	CASSWTGEGRQPQHF
-	TRBV7-8	few	TRBJ1-4	TGTGCCAGCAGCTTACAACAGCTTGCAACTAATGAAAAACTGTTTTTT	CASSLQQLATNEKLFF
-	TRBV10-3	-	TRBJ2-5	TGTGCCATCAGTGAGGGCCCGGAAGGGGGTCGCTACGAGCAATACTTC	CAISEGPEGGRYEQYF
-	TRBV14	few	TRBJ2-2	TGTGCCAGCAGCCAAGGGTACAGGGATTTCACCGGGGAGCTGTTTTTT	CASSQGYRDFTGELFF
-	TRBV29-1	few	TRBJ2-7	TGCAGCGTTGAAGAGCCGGGACAAGTTTACGAGCAGTACTTC	CSVEEPGQVYEQYF
-	TRBV7-2	few	TRBJ1-1	TGTGCCAGCAGCCTGCCTCGGGGCGTCTCTGAAGCGTTCTTT	CASSLPRGVSEAFF
TRBD1	TRBV7-9	few	TRBJ2-7	TGTGCCAGCAGCCGGGACAGGTTGACCTCCTACGAGCAGTACTTC	CASSRDRLTSYEQYF
TRBD1	TRBV7-9	few	TRBJ1-1	TGTGCCAGCAGGACGGACAGGGGGGACACTGAAGCTTTCTTT	CASRTDRGDTEAFF
-	TRBV28	few	TRBJ2-1	TGTGCCAGCAGTCCACAATCCCTCACAGGGTTCAATGAGCAGTTCTTC	CASSPQSLTGFNEQFF
-	TRBV29-1	-	TRBJ2-2	TGCAGCGTTGAACCGCCGAACACCGGGGAGCTGTTTTTT	CSVEPPNTGELFF
-	TRBV15	few	TRBJ2-1	TGTGCCACCAGCAGATCTACAGGGAATGAGCAGTTCTTC	CATSRSTGNEQFF
-	TRBV7-2	-	TRBJ2-2	TGTGCCAGCACCTCGAGGCGCAGCGATACTACCGGGGAGCTGGTTTTT	CASTSRRSDTTGELVF
TRBD1	TRBV10-3	-	TRBJ2-7	TGTGCCATCAGCCTGGACAGGGGGCGATACGAGCAGTACTTC	CAISLDRGRYEQYF